Following are 10 T cell receptor beta chains from one sample sequenced in a study of response to subunit inactivated influenza vaccine. TCRdb redid the calling of the RT-PCR reads with MiXCR, one entry per CDR3 protein. The top ten clones hold around 13% of a sample with approximately 490,000 distinct CDR3 sequences, approximately 6.9% of them seen once. Sequenced here: PBMCs from blood, sampled about 23 months after vaccination. Receptors were obtained from a man aged 45 to 75 who received an inactivated influenza vaccine.

This clonotype has a handful of counts. The rearrangement joins TRBV5-1 to TRBJ1-1; D is uncertain. Germline CDR1 reads SGHRS; CDR2 reads YFSETQ. Trimming cost V 5 bases and J 1 base, with 9 bases left between them. The CDR3 sequence is 13 residues long. The CDR3 DNA is TGCGCCAGCAGTGGTGGAAAGAACACTGAAGCTTTCTTT. It translates to CASSGGKNTEAFF. Supplemented by reference TRBV5-1 and TRBJ1-1, the full variable domain reads KAGVTQTPRYLIKTRGQQVTLSCSPISGHRSVSWYQQTPGQGLQFLFEYFSETQRNKGNFPGRFSGRQFSNSRSEMNVSTLELGDSALYLCASSGGKNTEAFFGQGTRLTVV.

In nucleotides, the CDR3 is TGTGCCAGCAGTCCAGGGGGGCTAGCTGAAAAACTGTTTTTT. It yields the protein CASSPGGLAEKLFF. This sequence joins TRBV12-3 or TRBV12-4 and TRBJ1-4, with 7 nucleotides matching TRBD1. Losses at the gene ends were 5 bases for V and 7 bases for J; bases not matched to a gene: 7. The CDR3 is 14 residues long.

The genes are TRBV6-5 and TRBJ2-5; TRBD1 matches at 7 bases. The CDR3 has 14 residues. The germline V gene encodes CDR1 MNHEY and CDR2 SVGAGI. The junction had 4 bases not matched to a gene; V was cut back by 0 bases and J by 6 bases. DNA for the CDR3: TGTGCCAGCAGTTACTCGACAGGGTTGAAGACCCAGTACTTC. Protein product: CASSYSTGLKTQYF.

The chain has TRBV28 and TRBJ2-1, with TRBD1 matching 8 bases. Looked up from germline, CDR1 is MDHEN and CDR2 is SYDVKM. Trimming removed 2 bases from V and 7 bases from J; junction bases left unmatched: 4. The CDR3 covers 14 residues. The CDR3 reads CASSLETGENEQFF. CDR3 DNA sequence: TGTGCCAGCAGTTTAGAGACAGGGGAGAATGAGCAGTTCTTC.

V gene TRBV4-3 combines with J gene TRBJ2-5; tentatively, D is TRBD1 (5 bases). CDR3 length equals 15 residues. V was cut by 0 bases and J by 5 bases, with 13 bases left in between. Germline CDR1 and CDR2: LGHNA and YSLEER. Here the CDR3 reads CASSQDARRGETQYF. The CDR3 DNA reads as TGCGCCAGCAGCCAAGATGCCCGAAGGGGCGAGACCCAGTACTTC.

This clonotype was observed a few times. This sequence joins TRBV7-9 and TRBJ2-3; D remains unclear. V shed 1 base and J shed 1 base, with 12 bases lying between them. There are 16 residues in the CDR3. Germline lookup yields CDR1 SEHNR and CDR2 FQNEAQ (reference sequence). The CDR3 protein is CASSLVKALRTDTQYF. CDR3 nucleotide sequence: TGTGCCAGCAGCTTAGTTAAGGCTCTTCGCACAGATACGCAGTATTTT.

This clonotype was seen many times. The CDR3 DNA sequence: TGCAGCGTTGAAGACCCGGGGACCCTGTACCAAGAGACCCAGTACTTC. Its translation is CSVEDPGTLYQETQYF. The chain uses TRBV29-1 and TRBJ2-5; D possibly matches TRBD1 or TRBD2 (5 bases each). CDR3 length: 16 amino acids. V dropped 0 bases and J dropped 0 bases, with 14 bases sitting between them. The germline V gene has CDR1 SQVTM and CDR2 ANQGSEA.

This clonotype occurred a few times. The chain carries TRBV4-3 and TRBJ2-3, with 8 bases lining up with TRBD2. J was trimmed by 4 bases and V by 1 base; bases with no gene match: 7. This CDR3 comprises 16 residues. CDR1 and CDR2 from the germline V gene are LGHNA and YSLEER. As DNA, the CDR3 is TGCGCCAGCAGCCAAGTAACGGGAGGGGGGCCAGATACGCAGTATTTT. Translation gives CASSQVTGGGPDTQYF.

J is TRBJ2-2 and V is TRBV3-1; no definite D call. The CDR3 loop spans 15 amino acids. Per germline, CDR1 LGHDT and CDR2 YNNKEL (reference sequence). V lost 1 base and J lost 2, with 8 bases in between. The CDR3 coding sequence is TGTGCCAGCAGCCAAGGTCGCGGTAACACCGGGGAGCTGTTTTTT. It yields the protein CASSQGRGNTGELFF.

This clonotype was counted only a few times. This chain links TRBV6-1 with TRBJ1-2; D possibly corresponds to TRBD1 (5 bases). CDR3 length equals 15 residues. Deletions cut 6 bases from V and 1 base from J, with 15 bases between. Germline V lookup: CDR1 MNHNS, CDR2 SASEGT. The CDR3 loop reads CASRTSTANNYGYTF. The CDR3 DNA reads TGTGCCAGCAGGACCTCGACAGCGAATAACTATGGCTACACCTTC.